Included here is one T cell receptor (beta chain) sequence, with context. Its target is unknown. Donors uniformly comprised healthy Caucasians. TCRdb re-called the 5' RACE reads through MiXCR, storing one row per CDR3 protein. This table holds a few hundred thousand distinct CDR3 sequences, over 11% found once. These data originate in a study of identical twins. Study conclusions and caveats: Twins' surplus sharing was weaker for beta out-of-frame sequences. Clonotypes of the beta chain that were abundant in cord blood carried fewer insertions (memory repertoires showed none). Models underestimated TCR alpha sharing (out-of-frame) in monozygotic twins.

Germline V lookup: CDR1 SQVTM, CDR2 ANQGSEA. The CDR3 is 14 amino acids. These same data were also listed under a study on yellow fever vaccine responses in identical twins.

Sequenced material: CD4+ T cells sorted from blood. The rearrangement links TRBV29-1 to TRBJ1-1; D possibly corresponds to TRBD1 (5 bases). This TCR came from a woman aged 18 to 35 in good health. In DNA form, the CDR3 reads TGCAGGGCGAACGGGGAGGGGTTCGGCACTGAAGCTTTCTTT. This translates into CRANGEGFGTEAFF.